The 32 T cell receptor beta chains given below trace back to one sample, sequenced in a study of tumor-infiltrating lymphocytes in primary liver carcinoma. It was from around 18-30 mg of unsorted bulk tissue that RNA and DNA were co-extracted. TCR beta cDNA came from roughly 0.45 ug total RNA, primed with a constant-region primer. Libraries covering TCR beta were generated through three nested multiplex PCR rounds (using a slightly modified ARM-PCR). TRBV1-TRBV30 forward and Cbeta reverse primers drove the first two roughly 10-cycle rounds. TCRdb reprocessed the multiplex PCR reads with MiXCR, giving one entry per CDR3 protein. The data contain 95,000 to 150,000 distinct CDR3 sequences, 55% to 75% of them singletons. Sequencing was carried out using liver tumor tissue from sampling region 3. The subset: tumor region T3, left-lateral pole. These receptors came from a woman aged 55-69 years with primary liver carcinoma and hepatitis B virus infection.

As concerns this clonotype: Mismatch with germline at one junction end may stem from a read error. This chain connects TRBV11-2 to TRBJ2-5, with 7 bases matching TRBD2. The CDR3 loop spans 15 amino acids. Germline V lookup: CDR1 SGHAT, CDR2 FQNNGV. DNA of the CDR3: TGCGCCAGCAGCTGTGGGACTAACGGGACGGAGACCCAGTACTTC. Protein product: CASSCGTNGTETQYF. The whole variable domain, filled in from reference TRBV11-2 and TRBJ2-5, reads EAGVAQSPRYKIIEKRQSVAFWCNPISGHATLYWYQQILGQGPKLLIQFQNNGVVDDSQLPKDRFSAERLKGVDSTLKIQPAKLEDSAVYLCASSCGTNGTETQYFGPGTRLLVL.

At least ten counts were recorded for this clonotype. The rearrangement uses TRBV7-9 and TRBJ2-7; D perhaps matches TRBD1 (6 bases). The germline V gene has CDR1 SEHNR and CDR2 FQNEAQ (reference sequence). This CDR3 contains 12 residues. The V gene lost 8 bases and the J gene lost 2 bases, with 10 bases spanning the gap. DNA of the CDR3: TGTGCCAGCGGCGAGGGGGCCTACGAGCAGTACTTC. Amino acid sequence: CASGEGAYEQYF. Full variable domain (remainder filled in from reference TRBV7-9 and TRBJ2-7): DTGVSQNPRHKITKRGQNVTFRCDPISEHNRLYWYRQTLGQGPEFLTYFQNEAQLEKSRLLSDRFSAERPKGSFSTLEIQRTEQGDSAMYLCASGEGAYEQYFGPGTRLTVT.

This chain connects TRBV11-3 to TRBJ2-1, with D possibly matching TRBD1 (6 bases). CDR1 and CDR2 (germline): SGHNT, YENEEA. There are 13 residues in the CDR3. The V gene lost 8 bases and the J gene lost 16 bases, with 24 bases spanning the gap. CDR3 amino acids: CASGIQGGQTQFF. The CDR3 bases are TGTGCCAGCGGAATCCAAGGGGGTCAGACCCAATTCTTC.

This chain connects TRBV12-3 or TRBV12-4 to TRBJ2-1; TRBD2 is a possible D gene (7 bases). This CDR3 region has 15 residues. Deletions cut 6 bases from V and 3 bases from J, with 15 bases between. CDR3 DNA sequence: TGTGCCAGCAGCCGTAAGGGGGGGGGCTACAATGAGCAGTTCTTC. The encoded protein is CASSRKGGGYNEQFF.

This clonotype has at least ten counts. The V gene is TRBV6-2 or TRBV6-3, the J gene TRBJ2-1; TRBD2 matches at 7 bases. The CDR3 is made up of 16 amino acids. The ends lost 2 bases at V and 12 bases at J; junction bases unmatched: 16. The V gene's germline CDR1 is MNHEY and CDR2 SVGEGT. CDR3 region: CASSYGGAGVRTGQFF. CDR3 coding DNA: TGTGCCAGCAGTTACGGAGGGGCGGGAGTGAGAACAGGGCAGTTCTTC.

Note on this clonotype: Since no conserved phenylalanine or tryptophan closes the CDR3, a read error is the likely cause. The DNA is omitted, as the CDR3 cannot be located on it reliably, and the CDR3 follows TCRdb's listing. The V and J genes are TRBV11-2 and TRBJ2-5; the table gives TRBD2 as D, unverified against the DNA. Germline V gene lookup returns CDR1 SGHAT and CDR2 FQNNGV. With termini counted, the CDR3 has 15 amino acids. The CDR3 loop reads CASSFRLVRQETQHL.

The chain combines TRBV11-2 with TRBJ2-7; 10 positions agree with TRBD2. V trimming: 0 bases; J trimming: 9 bases; junction bases outside the gene matches: 8. This CDR3 has 15 amino acids. Germline CDR1 SGHAT, CDR2 FQNNGV. This chain's CDR3 is CASSLEREGLATQYF. Written as DNA, the CDR3 is TGTGCCAGCAGCTTAGAGAGGGAGGGACTAGCGACGCAGTACTTC.

As for this clonotype: Relative to the germline gene, one junction end is altered; a read error may explain this. The V and J genes are TRBV5-4 and TRBJ2-7; 8 bases are a match to TRBD2. CDR3 length: 14 amino acids. CDR1 and CDR2 (germline): SGHNT, YYREEE (reference sequence). DNA for the CDR3: TGTGCCAGCAACTTGGGTCTAGCGGGCTACGGGCAGTACTTC. This codes for CASNLGLAGYGQYF.

About this clonotype itself: A junction end diverges from the germline sequence, so it may reflect a read error. The chain is built from TRBV5-4 and TRBJ2-5; D is perhaps TRBD2 (7 bases). The length of the CDR3 is 17 residues. CDR1 is SGHNT, CDR2 YYREEE, per germline (reference sequence). CDR3 DNA: TGTGCCAACAGCTTGACAAGGACTAGTGGGGGCATCGAGACCCAGTACTTC. Its translation is CANSLTRTSGGIETQYF.

About this clonotype itself: One base away lies a much larger clone, so this may be a sequencing read error. The chain joins TRBV5-1 to TRBJ1-1, with D perhaps matching TRBD1 (6 bases). Trimming removed 4 bases at V and 0 bases at J, with 16 bases between. The CDR3 runs to 16 residues. Per germline, CDR1 SGHRS and CDR2 YFSETQ. The CDR3 DNA sequence: TGCGCCAGCAGCGTAGAAGGGACAACTATGAACACTGAAGCTTTCTTT. This encodes CASSVEGTTMNTEAFF.

Details on this clonotype: A junction end diverges from the germline sequence, so it may reflect a read error. The rearrangement uses TRBV7-9 and TRBJ2-7, with 9 bases lining up with TRBD1. The CDR3 consists of 14 residues. The germline CDR1 and CDR2 sequences are SEHNR and FQNEAQ (reference sequence). The CDR3 DNA is TGCGCCAGCAGCTTAACGCGGGACAGGGACGAGCAGTACTTC. It is translated as CASSLTRDRDEQYF.

This clonotype has only one observation. Mismatch with germline at one junction end may stem from a read error. The rearrangement joins TRBV6-6 to TRBJ2-4; D gene uncertain. Looked up from germline, CDR1 is MNHNY and CDR2 is SVGAGI (reference sequence). The CDR3 totals 15 residues. This CDR3 is CVSSYGTVVQNIQYF. In nucleotides, the CDR3 is TGTGTCAGCAGTTACGGAACGGTGGTTCAGAACATTCAGTACTTC.

As to this clonotype: A much larger clone differs from this one at a single base, so this may be a read error. The CDR3 DNA sequence: TGTACCAGCAGTTTTGACCCCCTCGCCGGGGAGCTGTTTTTT. It is translated as CTSSFDPLAGELFF. The genes are TRBV12-3 or TRBV12-4 and TRBJ2-2, with D unclear. The CDR3 spans 14 residues.

As regards this clonotype: This sequence may be a read error, since a much larger clone differs from it by one base. The rearrangement joins TRBV12-3 or TRBV12-4 to TRBJ2-5, with D possibly TRBD1 on 5 matching bases. Trimming pared 3 bases from V and 6 bases from J, leaving 11 bases between. The CDR3 spans 13 residues. CDR3 region: CASSLSLGQTQYF. The CDR3 nucleotides are TGTGCCAGCAGTTTGTCTTTGGGGCAGACCCAGTACTTC.

On this clonotype itself: The junction differs from germline at one of its ends, possibly a read error. CDR3 coding DNA: TGTGGCAGCAGCCAGATAGCTGGAAAACAGGATTCTAGCAATCAGCCCCAGCATTTT. Protein product: CGSSQIAGKQDSSNQPQHF. The chain links TRBV4-2 to TRBJ1-5, with a weak D call TRBD1 (5 bases). CDR1 is LGHNA, CDR2 YNFKEQ, per germline. The CDR3 totals 19 residues.

Of note for this clonotype: One end of the junction is discordant with germline, which a read error may explain. The CDR3 DNA follows: TGTGCCAGCAGAGAGCGGGAATTGAGCGGGGAGCTGCTTTTT. Protein sequence: CASRERELSGELLF. The V call is TRBV28, the J call TRBJ2-2; 7 bases align to TRBD2. The CDR3 runs 14 residues. Germline loops: CDR1 MDHEN, CDR2 SYDVKM. Complete variable domain (other parts from reference TRBV28 and TRBJ2-2): DVKVTQSSRYLVKRTGEKVFLECVQDMDHENMFWYRQDPGLGLRLIYFSYDVKMKEKGDIPEGYSVSREKKERFSLILESASTNQTSMYLCASRERELSGELLFGEGSRLTVL.

With respect to this clonotype: The germline gene is not matched at one end of the junction; a read error may be the cause. The chain recombines TRBV11-2 with TRBJ1-2; perhaps TRBD1 as D (6 bases). Germline lookup yields CDR1 SGHAT and CDR2 FQNNGV. The CDR3 is 14 amino acids. CDR3 loop: CANSSIQGNDGYTF. Here the CDR3 DNA reads TGTGCCAACAGCTCAATCCAGGGGAATGACGGCTACACCTTC.

This clonotype was observed a handful of times. This chain connects TRBV24-1 to TRBJ2-1, with TRBD1 matching over 9 bases. Germline V gene sequence: CDR1 KGHDR, CDR2 SFDVKD. CDR3 length equals 17 residues. V was clipped by 3 bases and J by 0 bases; unmatched bases: 5. CDR3 sequence: CATSDHPTGGSYNEQFF. CDR3 coding DNA: TGTGCCACCAGTGATCACCCGACAGGGGGCTCCTACAATGAGCAGTTCTTC.

A note on this clonotype: The CDR3 does not end in the conserved phenylalanine or tryptophan, so this is likely a read error. CDR3 amino acids: CTSSNLRGVETQYL. In DNA form, the CDR3 reads TGTACCAGCAGTAACCTTCGGGGGGTAGAGACCCAGTACTTA. The chain employs TRBV6-5 and TRBJ2-5; TRBD2 matches at 7 bases. CDR3 size: 14 residues. Per the germline V gene, CDR1 is MNHEY and CDR2 is SVGAGI.

This clonotype has at least ten counts. V gene TRBV12-3 or TRBV12-4 combines with J gene TRBJ1-6; TRBD1 aligns across 9 bases. The length of the CDR3 is 15 residues. V trimming: 5 bases; J trimming: 7 bases; junction bases outside the gene matches: 6. The CDR3 nucleotides read TGTGCCAGCAGTAACAGGGGGCTTGGGAATTCACCCCTCCACTTT. Its protein is CASSNRGLGNSPLHF.

A note on this clonotype: Germline and junction disagree at one end, which may indicate a read error. The chain is built from TRBV2 and TRBJ2-1, with 8 bases aligning to TRBD2. The CDR3 totals 17 residues. Germline CDR1 reads SNHLY; CDR2 reads FYNNEI. The CDR3 DNA is TGTTCCAGCAGTGAAGCGCTTGCGGGACTAGAACGCGGTGAGCAGTTCTTC. Protein product: CSSSEALAGLERGEQFF. Together with reference TRBV2 and TRBJ2-1, the CDR3 gives the full variable domain: EPEVTQTPSHQVTQMGQEVILRCVPISNHLYFYWYRQILGQKVEFLVSFYNNEISEKSEIFDDQFSVERPDGSNFTLKIRSTKLEDSAMYFCSSSEALAGLERGEQFFGPGTRLTVL.

This clonotype has at least ten counts. V is TRBV28 and J is TRBJ1-5; D gene ambiguous. Trimming shortened V by 6 bases and J by 5 bases, and 14 bases separated the two germline ends. There are 14 residues in the CDR3. Germline CDR1 and CDR2: MDHEN and SYDVKM. CDR3 in DNA: TGTGCCAGCAGCCCCGCTTCGGGGTATCAGCCCCAGCATTTT. Its protein is CASSPASGYQPQHF.

The chain recombines TRBV20-1 with TRBJ2-5; 9 bases agree with TRBD2. Trimming took 5 bases from V and 5 from J; bases not matched to a gene: 6. The germline gives CDR1 DFQATT, CDR2 SNEGSKA (reference sequence). CDR3 length: 13 residues. The CDR3 here is CSAVSGSLETQYF. In DNA, the CDR3 is TGCAGTGCTGTTAGCGGGAGTCTGGAGACCCAGTACTTC.

A remark on this clonotype: The junction and the germline gene differ at one end; a read error may be behind it. The chain employs TRBV4-1 and TRBJ1-1, with 7 bases identical to TRBD1. The CDR3 sequence is 14 residues long. Germline-derived CDR1 and CDR2 are MGHRA and YSYEKL. The CDR3 is CASSQQDRYSEAFF. Here the CDR3 DNA reads TGCGCCAGTAGCCAGCAGGACAGGTACTCTGAAGCTTTCTTT.

The CDR3 DNA follows: TGTGCCTGTCAAAGACAGGGGGGATTTCAGCCCCAGCATTTT. Translating gives CACQRQGGFQPQHF. The genes are TRBV19 and TRBJ1-5; 9 bases are a match to TRBD1. CDR1 and CDR2 (germline): LNHDA, SQIVND (reference sequence). V shed 11 bases and J 6 bases; nucleotides not matched to a gene: 11. The length of the CDR3 is 14 residues.

A note on this clonotype: This may arise from a read error, as a much more abundant clone is one base away. This chain connects TRBV6-5 to TRBJ2-7, with D perhaps TRBD2 (6 bases). CDR1 and CDR2 from the germline V gene are MNHEY and SVGAGI. The CDR3 extends over 12 amino acids. CDR3 in DNA: TGTGCCAGCACCGGAGGGGCCTACGAGCACTACTTC. This gives the protein CASTGGAYEHYF.

Remarks on this clonotype: Since the CDR3 does not end with the conserved phenylalanine or tryptophan, this likely comes from a read error. The chain couples TRBV29-1 to TRBJ1-1; D unresolved. V lost 7 bases and J 3 bases, leaving 12 bases between the germline ends. In germline, CDR1 is SQVTM, CDR2 ANQGSEA. This CDR3 comprises 12 residues. The CDR3 sequence: CSGIIGDTEAFS. DNA of the CDR3: TGCAGCGGGATCATAGGCGACACTGAAGCTTTCTCT.

This clonotype was found a few times. This chain joins TRBV28 and TRBJ1-2; D gene uncertain. Trimming removed 8 bases from V and 6 bases from J, with 16 bases in between. Germline V gives CDR1 MDHEN, CDR2 SYDVKM. The length of the CDR3 is 13 residues. The CDR3 sequence is CASRKGASDGYTF. DNA of the CDR3: TGTGCCAGCCGTAAGGGCGCTTCGGATGGCTACACCTTC.

V usage is TRBV21-1 and J usage is TRBJ1-1; the D call of TRBD1 is as the table states it, not checked on the DNA. TRBV21-1 is annotated as a pseudogene. The CDR3 totals 13 residues. The CDR3 region is CASSPPVDTEAFF. The CDR3 DNA is TGTGCCAGCAGCCCCCCGGTGGACACTGAAGCTTTCTTT.

A word on this clonotype: This may stem from a read error, because a much larger clone lies one nucleotide away. The chain couples TRBV24-1 to TRBJ2-1; D is tentatively TRBD1 or TRBD2 (5 bases each). The germline V gene encodes CDR1 KGHDR and CDR2 SFDVKD. The CDR3 contains 15 residues. Deletions cut 1 base from V and 6 bases from J, with 12 bases between. The CDR3 loop reads CATSDLGETVNEQFF. DNA of the CDR3: TGTGCCACCAGTGATTTAGGGGAGACGGTCAATGAGCAGTTCTTC.

This chain connects TRBV5-1 to TRBJ2-3, with 7 bases that match TRBD2. Losses at the gene ends were 0 bases for V and 10 bases for J; bases not matched to a gene: 11. Germline V gene data show CDR1 as SGHRS and CDR2 as YFSETQ. This CDR3 has 15 amino acids. This chain's CDR3 is CASSLVASGYFAQYF. The CDR3 nucleotides read TGCGCCAGCAGCTTGGTGGCTAGCGGCTACTTTGCGCAGTATTTT.

This clonotype has more than one count but fewer than ten. Being one base from a much bigger clone, this may be a read error. The chain links TRBV29-1 to TRBJ2-7; D is possibly TRBD1 (6 bases). The CDR3 consists of 14 residues. V was shortened by 6 bases and J by 1 base, with 16 bases between the two germline ends. Germline lookup yields CDR1 SQVTM and CDR2 ANQGSEA. The CDR3 sequence is CSVAGAGESYEQYF. The CDR3 DNA reads TGCAGCGTGGCTGGGGCAGGGGAATCCTACGAGCAGTACTTC.